This entry is about one TCR beta chain. Its cognate antigen has yet to be identified. Within one base of it there is no much larger clone, and no base qualities were kept. Participants in the prospective study were enrolled through a virtual design, were aged roughly 18 to 90 years, and lived in 20 to 30 United States geographic areas. To assign participants to cohorts, the prospective study relied on clinical history that participants themselves reported in a screening survey and a study questionnaire. Recovered participants in ImmuneRACE Cohort 3 were defined as having two consecutive negative NP/OP PCR tests, clearance from a healthcare professional, or resolution of symptoms. Mobile phlebotomists in the prospective study collected whole blood, serum and a nasopharyngeal or oropharyngeal swab from every participant. Over a roughly 2-month period, participants in the prospective study had the option of providing additional blood draws and questionnaires. Before DNA extraction, blood samples from the prospective study were shipped at room temperature or frozen.

Here V drops 0 bases and J drops 2 bases, and the junction holds 13 bases not matched to any gene. The germline V gene provides CDR1 SGHTA and CDR2 FQGNSA. The cysteine opens and the phenylalanine closes a CDR3 of 19 amino acids. Only CDR3 DNA remains: 57 bases, in frame from the first base. The immunoSEQ Assay, a bias-controlled multiplex PCR, was used to amplify TCRbeta CDR3 regions from genomic DNA. In the original analysis: Within the assay, amplification of reference gene primers was used to estimate how many nucleated cells each sample contained. To quantify the absolute abundance of each unique TCRbeta CDR3 rearrangement, sequence reads were collapsed and filtered. For each sample, productive Simpson clonality was calculated by taking the square root of Simpson's diversity index across productive rearrangements. Drawn from immuneACCESS, this table holds only the in-frame rearrangements with V and J called that TCRdb kept. Clones are partly lost; checked studies trace under half to an unresolved V gene and leave the rest unexplained. The V and J calls and clone size come from that table; D and trimming were worked out from the DNA. For this sample there are about 290,000 clones; around 90% appear just once. The biggest ten clones account for 1.5% to 2% of the sample.

The data originate from a study of blood T cell repertoires in COVID-19 (TCRdb year 2020). For the study in its entirety: Collaborator samples came from the United States, Italy and Spain and covered acute and convalescent phases of COVID-19. Where available, HLA class I and class II types were taken from metadata supplied by the sample provider and were not determined by assay-based typing. The samples were drawn from the first 160 participants of the ongoing ImmuneRACE study and from some 1,300 subjects provided by 6 global collaborators. The repertoires were released in a freely available public database meant as a resource for research on the immune response to SARS-CoV-2. The material from the prospective study consisted of cDNA or gDNA derived from T cells, B-cell-depleted T cells, or PBMCs. Nearly every sample came with metadata listing a de-identified subject ID, COVID-19 status, age in years and sex. Deeply sampled blood TCRbeta repertoires from subjects exposed to, actively infected with, or recovered from COVID-19 were included in the dataset.

Overall study outcomes, separate from this receptor: Clinical and demographic metadata were provided uncurated, with the amount varying by source and participant.

The chain couples TRBV7-2 to TRBJ2-1; TRBD2 lines up with 7 middle nucleotides. This receptor was obtained from a middle-aged woman who had recovered from COVID-19. Material for sequencing was PBMCs or T cells enriched from blood (not recorded which). The CDR3 protein: CASSLAGGANSRPYNEQFF. The base sequence is TGTGCCAGCAGCTTAGCGGGAGGGGCCAACTCACGGCCCTACAATGAGCAGTTCTTC.